This T cell receptor (beta chain) was captured by sequencing in a study of spatial heterogeneity in lung cancer. Study background: The approximately 78 donors had untreated early-stage non-small cell lung cancer. The authors sequenced available follow-up PBMC samples, taken a median of around two years after resection. Points from the study as a whole: Circulating ubiquitous expanded tumor TCRs were observed more frequently at resection than at follow-up.

MiXCR, applied by TCRdb to the 5' RACE reads, yields one record per CDR3 protein. The sample holds some 46,000 distinct CDR3 sequences; 12% are singletons and the top ten take roughly 32%. Concerning this clonotype: Its antigen is still unknown.

The CDR3 sequence is 15 residues long. V lost 5 bases, J lost 3 bases, and 9 bases stayed unmatched. Germline V CDR1 and CDR2: DFQATT, SNEGSKA (reference sequence). Regarding time point: blood at routine non-recurrence follow-up after resection. The clonotype was recovered from a male donor with early-stage non-small cell lung cancer. V gene TRBV20-1 combines with J gene TRBJ2-7; 11 positions match TRBD2. The specimen comprised PBMCs, sampled at follow-up. CDR3 protein: CSAPPLAGGLYEQYF. The DNA of the CDR3 is TGCAGTGCTCCCCCCCTAGCGGGGGGACTCTACGAGCAGTACTTC.